This T cell receptor (beta chain) was recovered during a study of T-cell reconstitution after alpha-beta-depleted transplantation in children. Findings and limits, study-wide: Surviving thymic progenitors and recipient T cells were the source of high TCRbeta diversity at day 60 in some patients. After one year, T-cell counts and TCRbeta diversity mostly came from new T cells.

Unique molecular identifiers tagged the TCRbeta library. TCRdb processed the PCR reads anew with MiXCR; each CDR3 protein has one entry. Altogether roughly 100,000 distinct CDR3 sequences are present, roughly 7.6% being singletons, with the ten largest covering 16%. Concerning this clonotype: Its antigen is still unknown.

The CDR3 is 15 amino acids. Germline CDR1 is DFQATT and CDR2 is SNEGSKA (reference sequence). The V end lost 3 bases, the J end lost 1 base, and 12 bases lay between the germline ends. The sequence came from a boy aged 2 to 9 with acute lymphoblastic leukemia, due to receive a stem cell transplant. The specimen was PBMCs, collected before TCRalphabeta/CD19-depleted stem cell transplant. V usage is TRBV20-1 and J usage is TRBJ2-2; TRBD2 might be the D (6 bases). CDR3 sequence: CSASPLGLNTGELFF. The DNA for the CDR3 is TGCAGTGCTAGTCCACTGGGACTGAACACCGGGGAGCTGTTTTTT.